The clone carrying this TCR beta chain was observed a few times. Other DNA sequences from this sample encode an identical CDR3 as well. This sample stems from a study of blood T cell repertoires in COVID-19. Looking at the study overall: COVID-19 samples from acute and convalescent phases originated in the United States, Italy and Spain. Sources were T cells, B-cell-depleted T cells, or PBMCs; the material itself was cDNA or gDNA.

V trimming: 5 bases; J trimming: 2 bases; junction bases outside the gene matches: 2. Germline V gene lookup returns CDR1 SGHTA and CDR2 FQGNSA. This CDR3 is built from 14 residues. In the original workflow: Researchers report that nucleated cell counts were estimated from reference gene primer amplification. The assay was immunoSEQ multiplex PCR, and TCRdb's table has in-frame clones only and misses some. The D gene and trimming were derived from the DNA, and the V and J assignments and clone size from that table. The sample lists around 300,000 clones, around nine tenths seen once, with approximately 2.2% in the top ten.

The chain has TRBV7-2 and TRBJ2-5, with 10 positions matching TRBD2. The TCR sequence derives from a man in his fifties or sixties with acute or convalescent COVID-19. Material: peripheral blood. Here the CDR3 reads CASSPGLAQETQYF. CDR3 DNA sequence: TGTGCCAGCAGCCCGGGACTAGCGCAAGAGACCCAGTACTTC.